Following are 12 T cell receptor beta chains from one sample sequenced in a study of cytomegalovirus exposure and HLA in healthy donors. Primers: 60 Vbeta forward and 13 Jbeta reverse. Here immunoSEQ multiplex PCR was the method, and the copy in TCRdb shows in-frame clones only, minus some. Here the sample spans 110,000 to 150,000 clones, roughly a tenth being singletons. What was sequenced was PBMCs. Receptors were obtained from a male donor in good health and CMV-seronegative.

This clone was seen more than once but under ten times. V usage is TRBV6-5 and J usage is TRBJ2-3, with 11 nucleotides matching TRBD1. V shed 4 bases and J 6 bases; nucleotides not matched to a gene: 9. From germline, CDR1 is MNHEY and CDR2 SVGAGI. The CDR3 is 16 amino acids. CDR3 sequence (DNA): TGTGCCAGCAGTTCTAAAGGACAGGGGGCACGTGATACGCAGTATTTT. This translates into CASSSKGQGARDTQYF.

V gene TRBV28 combines with J gene TRBJ2-3, with 10 bases matching TRBD2. CDR1 MDHEN and CDR2 SYDVKM come from the germline V gene. V was pared by 2 bases and J by 3 bases, with 11 bases of the junction left unmatched. The CDR3 has 18 amino acids. CDR3 nucleotides: TGTGCCAGCAGTTTAAGCGGGAGGGCCTCGTGGATGACAGATACGCAGTATTTT. Its translation: CASSLSGRASWMTDTQYF.

This chain uses TRBV7-9 with TRBJ2-1, with D possibly TRBD2 on 5 matching bases. Trimming took 1 base from V and 0 from J, leaving 16 bases between them. Germline values: CDR1 SEHNR, CDR2 FQNEAQ (reference sequence). This CDR3 has 18 amino acids. CDR3: CASSLEGSRTVSYNEQFF. The CDR3 region has the DNA TGTGCCAGCAGCTTAGAGGGCTCAAGGACTGTCTCCTACAATGAGCAGTTCTTC.

This clone was observed a handful of times. The V and J genes are TRBV9 and TRBJ2-5, with 8 bases lining up with TRBD1. The CDR3 has 14 residues. Germline V gives CDR1 SGDLS, CDR2 YYNGEE. With V trimmed by 0 bases and J by 2 bases, 0 bases remained unmatched. The CDR3 DNA reads as TGTGCCAGCAGCGTAGGGACAGGGCAAGAGACCCAGTACTTC. Amino acid sequence: CASSVGTGQETQYF.

There are a few counts of this clone. CDR3 in DNA: TGTGCCAGCAGCCAAGATTTACTAGTAGGCAGCCAACATCAAGATACGCAGTATTTT. The encoded protein is CASSQDLLVGSQHQDTQYF. The chain employs TRBV4-2 and TRBJ2-3, with D perhaps TRBD2 (5 bases). The germline gives CDR1 LGHNA, CDR2 YNFKEQ. The CDR3 is 19 residues long. The V and J ends lost 0 bases and 5 bases respectively, with 24 bases between them.

The table lists this clone with a few counts. V and J are TRBV4-1 and TRBJ2-1; 10 positions agree with TRBD2. The J segment lost 5 bases and the V segment lost 0 bases, leaving 1 base of the junction unmatched. This CDR3 has 15 amino acids. CDR1 and CDR2 from the germline V gene are MGHRA and YSYEKL. CDR3 sequence reads: CASSQDGTSDNEQFF. The DNA of the CDR3 is TGCGCCAGCAGCCAAGATGGGACTAGCGACAATGAGCAGTTCTTC.

The sample holds a few counts of this clone. The DNA of the CDR3 is TGTGCCAGCAGTTACTCGACAGGGGACGGAAACACCATATATTTT. Protein sequence: CASSYSTGDGNTIYF. The chain uses TRBV6-5 and TRBJ1-3; TRBD1 aligns across 8 bases. The CDR3 totals 15 residues. Losses at the gene ends were 0 bases for V and 4 bases for J; bases not matched to a gene: 2. Germline lookup yields CDR1 MNHEY and CDR2 SVGAGI.

V usage is TRBV7-3 and J usage is TRBJ2-1, with 14 bases that match TRBD2. The germline V gene has CDR1 SGHTA and CDR2 FQGTGA. Unmatched junction bases numbered 4, after V lost 2 bases and J lost 7 bases. The CDR3 consists of 16 residues. This CDR3 is CASSLPGLAGANEQFF. In DNA form, the CDR3 reads TGTGCCAGCAGCTTACCGGGACTAGCGGGAGCGAATGAGCAGTTCTTC.

Points on this clone: In this CDR3 the conserved last residue, phenylalanine or tryptophan, is missing, so a read error is likely. The chain recombines TRBV4-2 with TRBJ2-3, with TRBD1 identical over 8 bases. This CDR3 region has 16 residues. Trimming at V came to 4 bases and at J to 3 bases, leaving 9 bases not matched to a gene. Germline V gene data show CDR1 as LGHNA and CDR2 as YNFKEQ. The CDR3 bases are TGTGCCAGCAGCCGCCAGACAGGGGAGAGGACAGATACGCAGTATGTT. Translated, it gives CASSRQTGERTDTQYV.

J is TRBJ1-5 and V is TRBV7-2; tentatively, D is TRBD1 (5 bases). The germline gives CDR1 SGHTA, CDR2 FQGNSA. This CDR3 is built from 15 residues. Trimming stripped 1 base from V and 3 bases from J, with 10 bases between. CDR3 loop: CASSLVRAVNQPQHF. The CDR3 nucleotides are TGTGCCAGCAGCTTAGTCAGGGCGGTCAATCAGCCCCAGCATTTT.

To note about this clone: One end of the junction varies from germline; a read error may be responsible. V gene TRBV7-7 combines with J gene TRBJ2-5, with 10 bases that match TRBD2. Germline CDR1 SSHAT, CDR2 FNYEAQ (reference sequence). This CDR3 comprises 18 residues. CDR3 bases: TGTGCTAGCAGCTTAGAGTTAGGCCTAGCGGGGGTACAAGAGACCCAGTACTTC. Translating gives CASSLELGLAGVQETQYF.

The V gene is TRBV9, the J gene TRBJ2-3; 12 bases are a match to TRBD1. The CDR3 has 14 residues. The ends lost 3 bases at V and 8 bases at J; junction bases unmatched: 4. The germline CDR1 and CDR2 sequences are SGDLS and YYNGEE. The CDR3 region is CASSGGQGAGTQYF. Written as DNA, the CDR3 is TGTGCCAGCAGCGGGGGACAGGGGGCAGGTACGCAGTATTTT. Combining the CDR3 with reference TRBV9 and TRBJ2-3 gives the whole variable domain DSGVTQTPKHLITATGQRVTLRCSPRSGDLSVYWYQQSLDQGLQFLIQYYNGEERAKGNILERFSAQQFPDLHSELNLSSLELGDSALYFCASSGGQGAGTQYFGPGTRLTVL.